The clone carrying this TCR beta chain was detected only once. The CDR3 has 15 amino acids. Germline CDR1 SGHDT, CDR2 YYEEEE. Unmatched junction bases numbered 4, after V lost 5 bases and J lost 6 bases. Per the original methods: Scientists estimated how many nucleated cells there were by amplifying reference gene primers. Assay used: immunoSEQ multiplex PCR; TCRdb lists only in-frame clones, some missing. That table gives V, J and clone size, and the DNA gave D and trimming. The sample carries about 37,000 clones, about 88% recorded once. The sample comes from a study of blood T cell repertoires in COVID-19. Background on the study: The United States, Italy and Spain were the sources of the acute and convalescent COVID-19 samples. PBMCs, B-cell-depleted T cells, or T cells provided the cDNA or gDNA that made up the material.

The chain carries TRBV5-6 and TRBJ1-6; TRBD1 agrees at 11 bases. The specimen sequenced was peripheral blood. This receptor was obtained from a man aged 55 to 70 with active COVID-19. This CDR3 reads CASRDRGLGNSPLHF. CDR3 nucleotides: TGTGCCAGCAGGGACAGGGGGCTTGGTAATTCACCCCTCCACTTT.